Below are 19 T cell receptor beta chains sequenced from a single sample in a study of blood T cell repertoires in COVID-19. TCRdb's copy holds only in-frame clones and misses some; the assay was immunoSEQ multiplex PCR. In the table there are about 95,000 clones, roughly four fifths of which are singletons. The sample comprised peripheral blood. The receptor source for this set is a man aged 80 or over with COVID-19, enrolled during active disease.

This chain links TRBV30 with TRBJ2-2, with 13 bases lining up with TRBD2. V dropped 0 bases and J dropped 4; count of bases not matched to a gene: 5. Germline CDR1 and CDR2: GTSNPN and SVGIG (reference sequence). This CDR3 region has 17 residues. The CDR3 sequence: CAWSVLLAGGPTGELFF. Written as DNA, the CDR3 is TGTGCCTGGAGTGTATTACTAGCGGGGGGGCCCACCGGGGAGCTGTTTTTT. The full variable domain, completed using reference TRBV30 and TRBJ2-2, is SQTIHQWPATLVQPVGSPLSLECTVEGTSNPNLYWYRQAAGRGLQLLFYSVGIGQISSEVPQNLSASRPQDRQFILSSKKLLLSDSGFYLCAWSVLLAGGPTGELFFGEGSRLTVL.

The chain uses TRBV2 and TRBJ2-1; D is unclear. The length of the CDR3 is 14 residues. Germline V gene sequence: CDR1 SNHLY, CDR2 FYNNEI. The V end lost 2 bases, the J end lost 2 bases, and 7 bases lay between the germline ends. DNA for the CDR3: TGTGCCAGCAGTGAACAGGTTACCTACAATGAGCAGTTCTTC. This translates into CASSEQVTYNEQFF.

The rearrangement joins TRBV18 to TRBJ1-1; TRBD1 agrees at 7 bases. Germline CDR1 is KGHSH and CDR2 is LQKENI. V shed 2 bases, J shed 4 bases, and the junction held 10 bases outside the gene matches. CDR3 size: 16 residues. In DNA, the CDR3 is TGTGCCAGCTCACCAACGACAGGGTACGGGGGCACTGAAGCTTTCTTT. Its translation is CASSPTTGYGGTEAFF.

V is TRBV6-5 and J is TRBJ1-1; 8 nucleotides agree with TRBD1. The CDR3 has 16 residues. Losses at the gene ends were 4 bases for V and 1 base for J; bases not matched to a gene: 8. Germline CDR1 reads MNHEY; CDR2 reads SVGAGI. CDR3 in amino acids: CASSLTGVSGNTEAFF. CDR3 bases: TGTGCCAGCAGTTTGACAGGGGTAAGCGGGAACACTGAAGCTTTCTTT.

J is TRBJ2-7 and V is TRBV7-2; 10 bases match TRBD2. CDR1 and CDR2 from the germline V gene are SGHTA and FQGNSA. J lost 7 bases, V lost 5 bases, and 11 bases had no gene match. This CDR3 has 15 amino acids. As DNA, the CDR3 is TGTGCCAGCAGCGTTATGCTAGCGGGAGTCGGTGAGCAGTACTTC. Residues: CASSVMLAGVGEQYF.

The chain links TRBV30 to TRBJ1-2; 7 nucleotides line up with TRBD1. Germline lookup yields CDR1 GTSNPN and CDR2 SVGIG (reference sequence). The CDR3 covers 12 residues. CDR3 DNA sequence: TGTGTAACGGACAGGCCTGTCTATGGCTACACCTTC. As protein: CVTDRPVYGYTF.

CDR3 nucleotides: TGCGCCAGCAGTGAGTCGGCGGGAGGAACAGATACGCAGTATTTT. It translates to CASSESAGGTDTQYF. The chain employs TRBV10-1 and TRBJ2-3; 8 bases line up with TRBD2. Looked up from germline, CDR1 is WNHNN and CDR2 is SYGVQD (reference sequence). The CDR3 loop spans 15 amino acids. V was clipped by 0 bases and J by 3 bases; unmatched bases: 2.

This clone was observed a few times. V gene TRBV19 combines with J gene TRBJ1-6; D is ambiguous. Germline V gene lookup returns CDR1 LNHDA and CDR2 SQIVND (reference sequence). The CDR3 runs to 14 residues. V lost 4 bases to trimming and J lost 7 bases, with 11 bases between them. Here the CDR3 DNA reads TGTGCCAGTAGTAGCCGACGGGAAAATTCACCCCTCCACTTT. Residues: CASSSRRENSPLHF.

V and J are TRBV5-1 and TRBJ2-7; maybe TRBD1 (6 bases). The V end was cut by 3 bases, the J end by 2 bases, with 12 bases between. CDR3 length: 14 residues. CDR1 and CDR2 from the germline V gene are SGHRS and YFSETQ. The chain's CDR3 is CASSSSGQPYEQYF. In DNA form, the CDR3 reads TGCGCCAGCAGCTCCTCAGGACAGCCCTACGAGCAGTACTTC. The full variable domain, with the rest looked up from reference TRBV5-1 and TRBJ2-7, is KAGVTQTPRYLIKTRGQQVTLSCSPISGHRSVSWYQQTPGQGLQFLFEYFSETQRNKGNFPGRFSGRQFSNSRSEMNVSTLELGDSALYLCASSSSGQPYEQYFGPGTRLTVT.

The chain is built from TRBV7-2 and TRBJ2-1; weak D call: TRBD2 (6 bases). CDR3 size: 16 residues. V dropped 1 base and J dropped 3 bases, with 13 bases sitting between them. Germline V CDR1 and CDR2: SGHTA, FQGNSA. CDR3: CASSLVSGAVYNEQFF. DNA of the CDR3: TGTGCCAGCAGCTTAGTATCGGGAGCAGTCTACAATGAGCAGTTCTTC.

This clone has just a few counts. J is TRBJ2-1 and V is TRBV10-3; 7 nucleotides line up with TRBD1. Germline V gives CDR1 ENHRY, CDR2 SYGVKD. The CDR3 is 15 amino acids. Unmatched junction bases numbered 8, after V lost 4 bases and J lost 5 bases. CDR3 nucleotides: TGTGCCATCAGTGTTAGACAGGGCCGGAACAATGAGCAGTTCTTC. It codes for CAISVRQGRNNEQFF.

This clone was picked up one time. The V and J genes are TRBV19 and TRBJ1-2, with a tentative D call TRBD1 (6 bases). V shed 3 bases and J shed 0 bases, with 17 bases lying between them. Germline assignment: CDR1 LNHDA and CDR2 SQIVND (reference sequence). The CDR3 sequence is 17 residues long. This CDR3 is CASSISGGRGPNYGYTF. DNA of the CDR3: TGTGCCAGTAGTATCTCAGGTGGCAGGGGACCTAACTATGGCTACACCTTC.

The chain carries TRBV7-9 and TRBJ2-1; the D gene is possibly TRBD2 (6 bases). The V gene's germline CDR1 is SEHNR and CDR2 FQNEAQ (reference sequence). The CDR3 is 16 amino acids. The V end was cut by 7 bases, the J end by 4 bases, with 20 bases between. CDR3 in amino acids: CASIAREDYQYNEQFF. CDR3 nucleotide sequence: TGTGCCAGCATAGCGAGGGAGGACTATCAATACAATGAGCAGTTCTTC.

V usage is TRBV3-1 (or the pseudogene TRBV3-2) and J usage is TRBJ2-5; 9 bases are a match to TRBD2. J was trimmed by 3 bases and V by 4 bases; bases with no gene match: 9. Germline V CDR1 and CDR2: LGHDT, YNNKEL (reference sequence). The CDR3 is 16 residues long. The CDR3 nucleotides read TGTGCCAGCAGCCTTGGCGGGGGGGTGCTGAAAGAGACCCAGTACTTC. The encoded protein is CASSLGGGVLKETQYF.

The DNA of the CDR3 is TGTGCCAGCAGCTTAGGTTTAGGGGATGATGGCTACACCTTC. It yields the protein CASSLGLGDDGYTF. The V call is TRBV7-2, the J call TRBJ1-2, with D perhaps TRBD1 (5 bases). The CDR3 is 14 amino acids. Germline assignment: CDR1 SGHTA and CDR2 FQGNSA. V was shortened by 1 base and J by 6 bases, with 12 bases between the two germline ends.

The rearrangement uses TRBV18 and TRBJ2-7, with a weak D call TRBD2 (5 bases). V lost 0 bases, J lost 2 bases, and 11 bases lay in between. Germline V CDR1 and CDR2: KGHSH, LQKENI. The CDR3 length is 15 residues. The CDR3 bases are TGTGCCAGCTCACCACCGGTCACGCGGGCCTACGAGCAGTACTTC. Its protein product is CASSPPVTRAYEQYF.

This sequence joins TRBV4-3 and TRBJ2-3; TRBD2 matches at 11 bases. CDR3 length: 16 residues. Germline trimming cut 0 bases from V and 7 bases from J; bases unmatched to any gene: 6. From germline, CDR1 is LGHNA and CDR2 YSLEER. In DNA form, the CDR3 reads TGCGCCAGCAGCCAAGATGGTAGCGGGGGGGTGAATACGCAGTATTTT. Amino acids: CASSQDGSGGVNTQYF.

The CDR3, as DNA: TGCAGTGCTAGTCCCCAGGGACATCTGAACACTGAAGCTTTCTTT. This encodes CSASPQGHLNTEAFF. The chain employs TRBV20-1 and TRBJ1-1, with D possibly matching TRBD1 (6 bases). The germline V gene has CDR1 DFQATT and CDR2 SNEGSKA (reference sequence). V was shortened by 3 bases and J by 0 bases, with 14 bases between the two germline ends. The length of the CDR3 is 15 residues.

This chain connects TRBV11-2 to TRBJ2-1, with TRBD2 identical over 14 bases. The CDR3 loop spans 15 amino acids. Germline V gene sequence: CDR1 SGHAT, CDR2 FQNNGV. V shed 6 bases and J 5 bases; nucleotides not matched to a gene: 3. The CDR3 here is CASRPGLAGDNEQFF. The CDR3 coding sequence is TGTGCCAGCAGACCGGGACTAGCGGGGGACAATGAGCAGTTCTTC.